The present entry profiles one T cell receptor beta chain with its context. The sample belongs to a study of regulatory T cells in long-lasting Graves disease. V dropped 6 bases and J dropped 1 base, with 16 bases sitting between them. Germline CDR1 is DFQATT and CDR2 is SNEGSKA (reference sequence). The CDR3 totals 16 residues. Assembly of TCR beta libraries relied on iRepertoire HTBI primers together with Arm-PCR of CDR3 regions. TCRdb re-called the multiplex PCR reads with MiXCR, one entry per CDR3 protein. There are a few hundred thousand distinct CDR3 sequences in the sample; about 19% occur only once, and about 15% lies in the top ten. Time point indicated: newly diagnosed GD, antithyroid drugs for less than 3 months. There was RNA extracted from PBMCs, and the TCR library was made from it. Graves' disease diagnoses used American Thyroid Association guidelines.

Sequencing used peripheral blood mononuclear cells (PBMCs), obtained at new diagnosis, from a patient treated with antithyroid drugs. The TCR was taken from a female donor with Graves disease. This rearrangement joins TRBV20-1 to TRBJ2-6, with D possibly called TRBD1 or TRBD2 (5 bases each). The CDR3 is CSARDHGVSGANVLTF. The CDR3 coding sequence is TGCAGTGCCCGGGACCATGGGGTTTCTGGGGCCAACGTCCTGACTTTC.